The 10 T cell receptor beta chains below were found in one sample sequenced in a study of cytomegalovirus exposure and HLA in healthy donors. Use of 60 Vbeta and 13 Jbeta primers characterized the PCR. Assay: immunoSEQ multiplex PCR; the TCRdb copy retains only in-frame clones and omits some. The sample has about 80,000 clones, roughly 65% seen once. Sequenced sample: PBMCs. Receptor source: a male donor in good health and CMV-seropositive.

The gene calls are TRBV10-3 and TRBJ1-5, with 7 bases aligning to TRBD1. Germline-derived CDR1 and CDR2 are ENHRY and SYGVKD. After removal of 6 bases from V and 7 bases from J, the junction contained 12 bases not matched to a gene. The CDR3 length is 15 residues. The CDR3 is CAISDRQGGDQPQHF. In DNA, the CDR3 is TGTGCCATCAGCGACCGACAGGGCGGCGACCAGCCCCAGCATTTT.

The gene calls are TRBV7-2 and TRBJ2-2; maybe TRBD2 (5 bases). Germline values: CDR1 SGHTA, CDR2 FQGNSA. Trimming shortened V by 0 bases and J by 5 bases, and 16 bases separated the two germline ends. The CDR3 runs 17 residues. This CDR3 is CASSLAGVGVRTGELFF. Written as DNA, the CDR3 is TGTGCCAGCAGCTTAGCCGGGGTGGGAGTTAGGACCGGGGAGCTGTTTTTT.

Regarding this clone: The same CDR3 also results from other DNA sequences found in this sample. The chain combines TRBV7-2 with TRBJ1-1; unclear D gene. Trimming removed 2 bases from V and 5 bases from J, with 6 bases in between. This CDR3 comprises 12 residues. CDR1 and CDR2 (germline): SGHTA, FQGNSA. CDR3 region: CASSLRGTEAFF. The CDR3 nucleotides read TGTGCCAGCAGCTTACGCGGGACTGAAGCTTTCTTT. The variable domain in full, completed from reference TRBV7-2 and TRBJ1-1, reads GAGVSQSPSNKVTEKGKDVELRCDPISGHTALYWYRQSLGQGLEFLIYFQGNSAPDKSGLPSDRFSAERTGGSVSTLTIQRTQQEDSAVYLCASSLRGTEAFFGQGTRLTVV.

This clone was seen only a few times. The chain joins TRBV2 to TRBJ2-2; 7 nucleotides line up with TRBD1. The CDR3 contains 14 residues. The germline gives CDR1 SNHLY, CDR2 FYNNEI. V was pared by 7 bases and J by 4 bases, with 6 bases of the junction left unmatched. The CDR3 sequence: CASKKGTATGELFF. In DNA form, the CDR3 reads TGTGCCAGCAAAAAGGGGACAGCCACCGGGGAGCTGTTTTTT.

The rearrangement joins TRBV7-2 to TRBJ2-7; TRBD1 matches at 8 bases. Trimming removed 3 bases from V and 5 bases from J; junction bases left unmatched: 12. The CDR3 extends over 16 amino acids. Per germline, CDR1 SGHTA and CDR2 FQGNSA. This CDR3 is CASSFLDRGSQNEQYF. CDR3 coding DNA: TGTGCCAGCAGCTTCCTAGACAGGGGATCTCAGAACGAGCAGTACTTC.

This rearrangement joins TRBV19 to TRBJ1-5; D perhaps matches TRBD1 (6 bases). V lost 5 bases and J lost 3, with 11 bases in between. CDR1 and CDR2 (germline): LNHDA, SQIVND (reference sequence). This CDR3 is 14 amino acids long. The DNA of the CDR3 is TGTGCCAGTAGTTCCCGGGGGGCCAATCAGCCCCAGCATTTT. Amino acids: CASSSRGANQPQHF. Filled out from reference TRBV19 and TRBJ1-5, the complete variable domain reads DGGITQSPKYLFRKEGQNVTLSCEQNLNHDAMYWYRQDPGQGLRLIYYSQIVNDFQKGDIAEGYSVSREKKESFPLTVTSAQKNPTAFYLCASSSRGANQPQHFGDGTRLSIL.

This chain connects TRBV6-5 to TRBJ2-5; D is unresolved. The end of the DNA aligns better with TRBJ2-7, so the J call may be wrong. Germline-derived CDR1 and CDR2 are MNHEY and SVGAGI. This CDR3 is built from 15 residues. CDR3 nucleotides: TGTGCCAGCAGTTACTCTGGGTATAGCTCCTACGAGCAGTACTTC. It yields the protein CASSYSGYSSYEQYF.

The chain uses TRBV10-1 and TRBJ1-5; the D is unclear. The CDR3 is 13 residues long. The V end lost 6 bases, the J end lost 4 bases, and 10 bases lay between the germline ends. CDR1 is WNHNN and CDR2 is SYGVQD in the germline V gene (reference sequence). The CDR3 spells CASRAAINQPQHF. The CDR3 DNA follows: TGCGCCAGCAGGGCGGCTATTAATCAGCCCCAGCATTTT.

This rearrangement joins TRBV2 to TRBJ2-7, with D uncertain. In germline, CDR1 is SNHLY, CDR2 FYNNEI. V dropped 0 bases and J dropped 2 bases, with 5 bases sitting between them. This CDR3 is built from 13 residues. In DNA form, the CDR3 reads TGTGCCAGCAGTGAAGCCACAGCCTACGAGCAGTACTTC. Protein product: CASSEATAYEQYF.

This clone was detected only a few times. The chain uses TRBV7-6 and TRBJ2-5, with a weak D call TRBD2 (5 bases). Germline V gives CDR1 SGHVS, CDR2 FNYEAQ. The CDR3 extends over 15 amino acids. V was pared by 1 base and J by 2 bases, with 11 bases between. The CDR3 nucleotides read TGTGCCAGCAGCTTAGGGGTACTAGAACAAGAGACCCAGTACTTC. It specifies CASSLGVLEQETQYF.